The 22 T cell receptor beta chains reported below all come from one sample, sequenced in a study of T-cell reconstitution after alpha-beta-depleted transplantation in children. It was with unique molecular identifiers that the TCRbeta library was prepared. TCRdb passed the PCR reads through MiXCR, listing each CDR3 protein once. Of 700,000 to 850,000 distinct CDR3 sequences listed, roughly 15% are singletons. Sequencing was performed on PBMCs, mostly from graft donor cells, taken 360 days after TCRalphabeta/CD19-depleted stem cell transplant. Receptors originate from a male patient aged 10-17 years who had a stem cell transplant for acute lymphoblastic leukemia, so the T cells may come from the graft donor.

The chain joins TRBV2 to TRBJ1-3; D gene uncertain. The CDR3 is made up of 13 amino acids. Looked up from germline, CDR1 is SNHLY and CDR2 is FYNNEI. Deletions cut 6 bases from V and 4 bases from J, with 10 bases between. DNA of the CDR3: TGTGCCAGCAGAGAATTCCCCGGAAACACCATATATTTT. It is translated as CASREFPGNTIYF.

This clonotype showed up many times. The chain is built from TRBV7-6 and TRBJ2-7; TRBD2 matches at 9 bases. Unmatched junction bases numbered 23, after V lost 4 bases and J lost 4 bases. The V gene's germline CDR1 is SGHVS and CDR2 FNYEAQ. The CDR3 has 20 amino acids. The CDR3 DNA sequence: TGTGCCAGCAGCTCACGAATTCGGACTAGCGCGAAAAACTTCCCTTACGAGCAGTACTTC. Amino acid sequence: CASSSRIRTSAKNFPYEQYF.

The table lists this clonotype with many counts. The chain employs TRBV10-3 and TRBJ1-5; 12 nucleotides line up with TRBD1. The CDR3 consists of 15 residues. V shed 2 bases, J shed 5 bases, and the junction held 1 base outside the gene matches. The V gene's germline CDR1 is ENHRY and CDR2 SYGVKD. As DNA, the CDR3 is TGTGCCATCAGTGAGGGGGACAGGGGGCATCAGCCCCAGCATTTT. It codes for CAISEGDRGHQPQHF.

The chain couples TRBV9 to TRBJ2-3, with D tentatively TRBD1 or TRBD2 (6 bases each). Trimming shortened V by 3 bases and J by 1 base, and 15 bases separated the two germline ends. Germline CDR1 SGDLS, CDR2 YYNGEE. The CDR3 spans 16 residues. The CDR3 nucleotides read TGTGCCAGCAGCGCCCAGGGTGGGGGGCGCACAGATACGCAGTATTTT. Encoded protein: CASSAQGGGRTDTQYF.

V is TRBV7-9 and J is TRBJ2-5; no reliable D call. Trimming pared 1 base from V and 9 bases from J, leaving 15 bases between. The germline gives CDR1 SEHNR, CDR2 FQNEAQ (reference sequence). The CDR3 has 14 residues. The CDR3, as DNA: TGTGCCAGCAGCTTAGAGAGCCTTTCAGTGGCCCAGTACTTC. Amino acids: CASSLESLSVAQYF. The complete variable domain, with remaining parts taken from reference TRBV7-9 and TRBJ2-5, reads DTGVSQNPRHKITKRGQNVTFRCDPISEHNRLYWYRQTLGQGPEFLTYFQNEAQLEKSRLLSDRFSAERPKGSFSTLEIQRTEQGDSAMYLCASSLESLSVAQYFGPGTRLLVL.

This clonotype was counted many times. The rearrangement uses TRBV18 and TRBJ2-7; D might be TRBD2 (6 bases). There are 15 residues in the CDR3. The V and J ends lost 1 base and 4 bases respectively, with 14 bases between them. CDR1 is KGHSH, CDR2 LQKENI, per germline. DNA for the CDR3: TGTGCCAGCTCACCACAGGAGGGAGTTCAATACGAGCAGTACTTC. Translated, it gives CASSPQEGVQYEQYF.

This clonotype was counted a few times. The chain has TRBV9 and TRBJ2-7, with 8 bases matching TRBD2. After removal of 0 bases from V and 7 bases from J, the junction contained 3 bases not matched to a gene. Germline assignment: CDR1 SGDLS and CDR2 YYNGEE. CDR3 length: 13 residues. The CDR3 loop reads CASSVEGLEEQYF. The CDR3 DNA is TGTGCCAGCAGCGTAGAGGGACTAGAAGAGCAGTACTTC.

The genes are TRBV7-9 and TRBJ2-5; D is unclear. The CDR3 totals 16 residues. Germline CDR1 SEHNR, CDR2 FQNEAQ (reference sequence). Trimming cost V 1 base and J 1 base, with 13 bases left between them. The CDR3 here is CASSLGPVRPQETQYF. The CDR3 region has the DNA TGTGCCAGCAGCTTAGGCCCCGTTAGGCCCCAAGAGACCCAGTACTTC.

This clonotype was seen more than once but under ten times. The CDR3 bases are TGTGCCAGCACCTCCCCGGGCCCCTATGGCTACACCTTC. Its protein is CASTSPGPYGYTF. J is TRBJ1-2 and V is TRBV6-1; D is unclear. V was shortened by 7 bases and J by 4 bases, with 13 bases between the two germline ends. Germline V gives CDR1 MNHNS, CDR2 SASEGT. CDR3 length equals 13 residues.

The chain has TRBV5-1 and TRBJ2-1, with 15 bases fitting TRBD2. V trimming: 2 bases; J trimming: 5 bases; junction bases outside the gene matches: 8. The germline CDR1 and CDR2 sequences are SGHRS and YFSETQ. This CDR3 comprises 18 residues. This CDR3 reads CASSFGLAGGELDNEQFF. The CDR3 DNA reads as TGCGCCAGCAGCTTCGGACTAGCGGGAGGGGAGTTAGACAATGAGCAGTTCTTC.

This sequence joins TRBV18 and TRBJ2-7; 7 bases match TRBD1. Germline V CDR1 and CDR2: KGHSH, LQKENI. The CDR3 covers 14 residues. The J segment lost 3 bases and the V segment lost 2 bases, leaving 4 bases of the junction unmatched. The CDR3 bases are TGTGCCAGCTCACCAGGGGACAGCCACTACGAGCAGTACTTC. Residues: CASSPGDSHYEQYF.

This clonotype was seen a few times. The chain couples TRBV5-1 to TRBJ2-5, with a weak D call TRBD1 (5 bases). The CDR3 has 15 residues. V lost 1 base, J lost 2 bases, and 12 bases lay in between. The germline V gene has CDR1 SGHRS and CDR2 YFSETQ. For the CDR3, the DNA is TGCGCCAGCAGCTTGAAGCCCAGGGAACAAGAGACCCAGTACTTC. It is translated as CASSLKPREQETQYF.

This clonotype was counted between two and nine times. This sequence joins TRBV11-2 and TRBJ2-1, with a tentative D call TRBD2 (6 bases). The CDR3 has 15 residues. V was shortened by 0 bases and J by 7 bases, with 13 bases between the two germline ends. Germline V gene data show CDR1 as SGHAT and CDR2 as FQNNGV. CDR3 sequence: CASSLESPGSNEQFF. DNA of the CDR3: TGTGCCAGCAGCTTAGAGTCCCCCGGGAGTAATGAGCAGTTCTTC.

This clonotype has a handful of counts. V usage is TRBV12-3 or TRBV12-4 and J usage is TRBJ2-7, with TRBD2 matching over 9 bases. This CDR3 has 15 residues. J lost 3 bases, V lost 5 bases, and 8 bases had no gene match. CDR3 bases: TGTGCCAGCAGTCCCGAGGTAGCGGGAGTCTACGAGCAGTACTTC. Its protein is CASSPEVAGVYEQYF.

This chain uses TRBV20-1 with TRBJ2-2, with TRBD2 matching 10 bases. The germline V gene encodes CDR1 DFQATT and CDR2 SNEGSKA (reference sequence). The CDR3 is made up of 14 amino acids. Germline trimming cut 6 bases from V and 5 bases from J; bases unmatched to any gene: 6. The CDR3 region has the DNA TGCAGTGCGAGGACTAGCGGCCCTACCGGGGAGCTGTTTTTT. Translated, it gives CSARTSGPTGELFF.

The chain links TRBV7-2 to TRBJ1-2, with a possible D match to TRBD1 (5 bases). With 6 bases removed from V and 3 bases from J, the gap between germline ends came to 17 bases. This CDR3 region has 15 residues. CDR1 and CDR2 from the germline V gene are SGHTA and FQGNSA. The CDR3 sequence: CASSGAGDLDYGYTF. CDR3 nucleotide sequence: TGTGCCAGCAGTGGAGCGGGGGATTTGGACTATGGCTACACCTTC.

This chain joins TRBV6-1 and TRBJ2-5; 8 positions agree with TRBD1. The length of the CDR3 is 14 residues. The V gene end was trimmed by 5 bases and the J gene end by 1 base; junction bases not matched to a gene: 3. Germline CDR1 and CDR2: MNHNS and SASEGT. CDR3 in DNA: TGTGCCAGCAGTAGACAGGGGCTCCAAGAGACCCAGTACTTC. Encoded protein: CASSRQGLQETQYF.

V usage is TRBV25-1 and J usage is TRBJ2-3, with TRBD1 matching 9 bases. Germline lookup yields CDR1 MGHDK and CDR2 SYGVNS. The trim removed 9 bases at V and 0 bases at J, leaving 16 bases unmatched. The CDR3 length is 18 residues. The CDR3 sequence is CARVPVQDRGFSTDTQYF. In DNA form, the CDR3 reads TGTGCCAGGGTACCGGTCCAGGACAGGGGCTTTAGCACAGATACGCAGTATTTT.

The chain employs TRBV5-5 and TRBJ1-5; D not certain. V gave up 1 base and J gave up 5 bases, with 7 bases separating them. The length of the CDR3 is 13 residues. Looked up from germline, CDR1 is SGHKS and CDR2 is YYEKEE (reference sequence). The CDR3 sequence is CASSLSSYQPQHF. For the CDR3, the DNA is TGTGCCAGCAGCTTGAGCAGTTATCAGCCCCAGCATTTT.

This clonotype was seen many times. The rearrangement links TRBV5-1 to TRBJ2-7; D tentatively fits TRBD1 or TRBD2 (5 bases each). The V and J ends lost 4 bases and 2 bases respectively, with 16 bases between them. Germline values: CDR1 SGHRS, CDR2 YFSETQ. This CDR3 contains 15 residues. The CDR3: CASSALRGPTYEQYF. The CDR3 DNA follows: TGCGCCAGCAGCGCCCTTCGGGGACCGACCTACGAGCAGTACTTC.

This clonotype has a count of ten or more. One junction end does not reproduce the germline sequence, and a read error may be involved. The CDR3 DNA follows: TGTGCCAGCAGCTTAGTAACAGGCTCCTACGAGCAGTACTTC. It encodes CASSLVTGSYEQYF. The chain combines TRBV5-1 with TRBJ2-7; D perhaps matches TRBD1 (5 bases). The CDR3 has 14 residues. Germline assignment: CDR1 SGHRS and CDR2 YFSETQ.

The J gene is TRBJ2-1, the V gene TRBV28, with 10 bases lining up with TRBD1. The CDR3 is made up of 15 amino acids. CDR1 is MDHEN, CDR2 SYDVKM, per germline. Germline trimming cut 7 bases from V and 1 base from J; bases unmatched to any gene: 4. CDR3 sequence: CASIDRGQSYNEQFF. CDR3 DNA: TGTGCCAGCATCGACAGGGGGCAATCCTACAATGAGCAGTTCTTC.